Below, one T cell receptor (beta chain) is given with its context. Its matching antigen is unknown. CDR3 length: 13 amino acids. Germline V gene lookup returns CDR1 ENHRY and CDR2 SYGVKD. The junction had 0 bases not matched to a gene; V was cut back by 0 bases and J by 4 bases. The PCR made use of 60 Vbeta and 13 Jbeta primers. The assay was immunoSEQ multiplex PCR, and TCRdb's table has in-frame clones only and misses some. The data hold 95,000 to 150,000 clones, with roughly 78% observed a single time. This specimen belongs to a study of cytomegalovirus exposure and HLA in healthy donors. Regarding the study as a whole: No immune exposure information besides CMV serostatus was available.

The chain recombines TRBV10-3 with TRBJ2-7, with TRBD2 matching over 7 bases. The origin of this receptor is a man aged 25 to 45 in good health and CMV-seropositive. The source material was PBMCs. This CDR3 reads CAISESGGYEQYF. Here the CDR3 DNA reads TGTGCCATCAGTGAGTCCGGGGGGTACGAGCAGTACTTC.